The 19 T cell receptor beta chains given below trace back to one sample, sequenced in a study of blood T cell repertoires in COVID-19 (dated by TCRdb to 2018 to 2021). The library was made by the immunoSEQ multiplex PCR assay. Sourced from immuneACCESS, this table was stored by TCRdb with only in-frame sequences that have V and J called. A share of the clones is absent; for the studies checked, an unresolved V gene accounts for under half, and the remainder has no known explanation. The sample table lists some 200,000 clones, under 90% of them with a count of one. The top ten hold 5% to 6.5% of the sample. Sequenced: peripheral blood. These TCRs come from a man older than 75 with acute or convalescent COVID-19.

The V gene is TRBV6-5, the J gene TRBJ2-1, with D possibly matching TRBD1 (6 bases). The CDR3 sequence is 16 residues long. V was pared by 2 bases and J by 0 bases, with 11 bases between. Per the germline V gene, CDR1 is MNHEY and CDR2 is SVGAGI. The CDR3 protein is CASSYGGRSSYNEQFF. Written as DNA, the CDR3 is TGTGCCAGCAGTTACGGGGGCCGGAGCTCCTACAATGAGCAGTTCTTC.

The gene calls are TRBV28 and TRBJ1-6, with 9 bases that match TRBD1. The CDR3 has 15 residues. Germline-derived CDR1 and CDR2 are MDHEN and SYDVKM. After removal of 5 bases from V and 6 bases from J, the junction contained 5 bases not matched to a gene. The CDR3 protein is CASSRADRGNSPLHF. DNA for the CDR3: TGTGCCAGCAGTAGAGCGGACAGGGGTAATTCACCCCTCCACTTT.

Concerning this clone: One end of the junction does not line up with germline, which may come from a read error. This same CDR3 is encoded by further DNA sequences in the sample. The V gene is TRBV24-1, the J gene TRBJ2-2; D call uncertain. Per germline, CDR1 KGHDR and CDR2 SFDVKD. CDR3 length: 16 residues. Here the CDR3 DNA reads TGTGCCACTAGTGACTCTCAGCGACCGAACACCGGGGAGCTGTTTTTT. It translates to CATSDSQRPNTGELFF.

The genes are TRBV2 and TRBJ2-2, with D tentatively TRBD2 (6 bases). V lost 6 bases to trimming and J lost 5 bases, with 13 bases between them. This CDR3 is 14 amino acids long. Germline-derived CDR1 and CDR2 are SNHLY and FYNNEI. CDR3 in DNA: TGTGCCAGCAGGACGGGAGTGGGGACCGGGGAGCTGTTTTTT. It yields the protein CASRTGVGTGELFF.

V is TRBV7-2 and J is TRBJ2-6, with D possibly TRBD2 on 5 matching bases. Germline V gene lookup returns CDR1 SGHTA and CDR2 FQGNSA. The CDR3 has 13 amino acids. V lost 5 bases, J lost 3 bases, and 5 bases lay in between. DNA of the CDR3: TGTGCCAGCAGCGAGGGTGGGGCCAACGTCCTGACTTTC. Translation: CASSEGGANVLTF.

The rearrangement uses TRBV11-2 and TRBJ2-5; D gene unclear. Germline values: CDR1 SGHAT, CDR2 FQNNGV. The CDR3 is 15 amino acids. V lost 1 base and J lost 3, with 12 bases in between. CDR3 DNA sequence: TGTGCCAGCAGCTTAGTTCCGGGTTTGGAAGAGACCCAGTACTTC. This gives the protein CASSLVPGLEETQYF.

The genes are TRBV28 and TRBJ2-7; 14 bases map to TRBD2. The germline V gene encodes CDR1 MDHEN and CDR2 SYDVKM. V gave up 10 bases and J gave up 5 bases; unmatched junction bases: 10. This CDR3 has 15 amino acids. The CDR3 loop reads CATQKGTSGSHEQYF. Here the CDR3 DNA reads TGTGCCACCCAAAAGGGGACTAGCGGGAGCCACGAGCAGTACTTC.

In its sample, this clone was seen a few times. V gene TRBV3-1 (or the pseudogene TRBV3-2) combines with J gene TRBJ1-5; TRBD1 agrees at 9 bases. The CDR3 sequence is 14 residues long. Trimming cost V 4 bases and J 6 bases; bases outside gene matches: 4. Germline V gene sequence: CDR1 LGHDT, CDR2 YNNKEL (reference sequence). CDR3 sequence: CASSPTGGGQPQHF. In DNA form, the CDR3 reads TGTGCCAGCAGCCCCACAGGGGGCGGTCAGCCCCAGCATTTT.

This clone was recorded only once. V and J are TRBV19 and TRBJ2-7; tentatively, D is TRBD1 (6 bases). V lost 5 bases and J 4 bases, leaving 15 bases between the germline ends. The V gene's germline CDR1 is LNHDA and CDR2 SQIVND (reference sequence). This CDR3 spans 14 amino acids. DNA of the CDR3: TGTGCCAGTAGTGTGCACAGGGAATCTTACGAGCAGTACTTC. Translated, it gives CASSVHRESYEQYF.

DNA of the CDR3: TGTGCCAGCAGTTGGGACAGGGGGCATTCACCCCTCCACTTT. Its translation: CASSWDRGHSPLHF. V and J are TRBV6-2 or TRBV6-3 and TRBJ1-6; 12 nucleotides line up with TRBD1. CDR1 MNHEY and CDR2 SVGEGT come from the germline V gene. The CDR3 is 14 residues long. V shed 4 bases and J 8 bases; nucleotides not matched to a gene: 0.

The CDR3 nucleotides read TGTGCCAGCAGCCCAACCAGGGGACAGGGAGGCTATGGCTACACCTTC. Encoded protein: CASSPTRGQGGYGYTF. The V gene is TRBV27, the J gene TRBJ1-2; TRBD1 matches at 9 bases. Germline CDR1 and CDR2: MNHEY and SMNVEV (reference sequence). The CDR3 has 16 amino acids. With 6 bases clipped from V and 4 bases from J, the junction kept 12 bases outside the gene matches.

For the CDR3, the DNA is TGTGCCAGCAGCTTATATGGAGGCTATGGCTACACCTTC. Its translation: CASSLYGGYGYTF. The chain carries TRBV7-2 and TRBJ1-2; D gene ambiguous. Trimming pared 2 bases from V and 4 bases from J, leaving 8 bases between. CDR3 length equals 13 residues. Germline lookup yields CDR1 SGHTA and CDR2 FQGNSA.

The J gene is TRBJ1-2, the V gene TRBV7-2, with D tentatively TRBD1 (6 bases). CDR1 is SGHTA and CDR2 is FQGNSA in the germline V gene. The CDR3 extends over 13 amino acids. V lost 1 base and J 7 bases, leaving 10 bases between the germline ends. CDR3 loop: CASSLGNRVGYTF. The CDR3 bases are TGTGCCAGCAGCTTAGGGAACAGGGTTGGCTACACCTTC.

The rearrangement uses TRBV30 and TRBJ1-1; D is possibly TRBD1 (5 bases). The CDR3 is 15 amino acids. Trimming pared 3 bases from V and 1 base from J, leaving 15 bases between. Per germline, CDR1 GTSNPN and CDR2 SVGIG (reference sequence). The DNA of the CDR3 is TGTGCCTGGAGGGCATTTGGGGCTGGGAACACTGAAGCTTTCTTT. It translates to CAWRAFGAGNTEAFF.

The J gene is TRBJ2-7, the V gene TRBV18; 9 bases are shared with TRBD1. V was pared by 4 bases and J by 5 bases, with 3 bases of the junction left unmatched. This CDR3 has 13 amino acids. Germline V CDR1 and CDR2: KGHSH, LQKENI. CDR3 in DNA: TGTGCCAGCTCACTGGGACAGGGCGACGAGCAGTACTTC. Its protein product is CASSLGQGDEQYF.

This clone was seen a handful of times. The chain employs TRBV6-2 or TRBV6-3 and TRBJ2-1, with TRBD2 as a possible D gene (5 bases). V was pared by 6 bases and J by 5 bases, with 11 bases between. The germline gives CDR1 MNHEY, CDR2 SVGEGT. The length of the CDR3 is 13 residues. CDR3: CASSLLGNNEQFF. As DNA, the CDR3 is TGTGCCAGCAGCTTGCTCGGGAACAATGAGCAGTTCTTC.

The CDR3 DNA sequence: TGTGCCAGCAGTTTACAACAGGGGGGTACAGATACGCAGTATTTT. Residues: CASSLQQGGTDTQYF. The chain links TRBV27 to TRBJ2-3, with 8 nucleotides matching TRBD1. This CDR3 has 15 amino acids. V shed 2 bases, J shed 3 bases, and the junction held 4 bases outside the gene matches. Germline loops: CDR1 MNHEY, CDR2 SMNVEV (reference sequence).

The J gene is TRBJ2-7, the V gene TRBV11-3, with 7 bases that match TRBD1. Looked up from germline, CDR1 is SGHNT and CDR2 is YENEEA. The CDR3 has 17 amino acids. Trimming at V came to 0 bases and at J to 6 bases, leaving 14 bases not matched to a gene. The CDR3 coding sequence is TGTGCCAGCAGCTTAGATGGGAGACAGGGCTCGAAGTCCGAGCAGTACGTC. Translated, it gives CASSLDGRQGSKSEQYV.

The CDR3 loop reads CASSPILPRQGPRSNTGELFF. CDR3 bases: TGTGCCAGCTCACCTATATTACCTCGCCAGGGCCCCCGGTCGAACACCGGGGAGCTGTTTTTT. The genes are TRBV18 and TRBJ2-2; D is possibly TRBD1 (5 bases). Trimming pared 3 bases from V and 0 bases from J, leaving 26 bases between. This CDR3 has 21 residues. In germline, CDR1 is KGHSH, CDR2 LQKENI.